This T cell receptor beta chain was identified during a study of shared T cell receptors in the human thymus. TCRdb's copy holds only in-frame clones and misses some; the assay was immunoSEQ multiplex PCR. The sample records under 850,000 clones, more than 75% being singletons. Per germline, CDR1 SGHTA and CDR2 FQGTGA. This CDR3 contains 15 residues. Comments on this clone: Its ends do not fully match the called genes, so a read error is possible.

These sequences were also reported in another study, on human thymus T cells.

The genes are TRBV7-3 and TRBJ2-5, with D tentatively TRBD1 (6 bases). This sequence was found in a boy younger than two with a congenital heart defect. The sequenced sample consisted of thymocytes. CDR3 nucleotides: TGTGCCAGCAGGGCCTCCGGACAGCCGCAAGGGACCCAGTACTTC. This codes for CASRASGQPQGTQYF.